This TCR beta chain was sequenced for a study of cytomegalovirus exposure and HLA in healthy donors. J lost 5 bases, V lost 0 bases, and 17 bases had no gene match. The CDR3 is 19 amino acids. Germline V gene data show CDR1 as SGHKS and CDR2 as YYEKEE (reference sequence). This clone turned up a few times. Its antigen remains unknown. The PCR ran on 60 Vbeta and 13 Jbeta primers. TCRdb's copy holds only in-frame clones and misses some; the assay was immunoSEQ multiplex PCR. The sample lists roughly 130,000 clones; around 69% were seen once. Notes on the study in general: Reports indicate that TCR beta sequences accurately predicted the HLA-A and HLA-B alleles of most subjects.

Sequenced input: PBMCs. The J gene is TRBJ2-7, the V gene TRBV5-5; TRBD2 agrees at 10 bases. The TCR comes from a woman in her thirties or forties in good health and CMV-seropositive. CDR3 amino acids: CASSLEGGLAFLDGDEQYF. CDR3 in DNA: TGTGCCAGCAGCTTGGAGGGGGGACTAGCGTTTCTGGATGGGGACGAGCAGTACTTC.